This TCR beta chain comes out of a study of OX40 agonist ivuxolimab in advanced cancers. The study's findings and limits: Clonal expansion by week 6 occurred in CD4+ and CD8+ blood T cells (at 0.1 to 3.0 mg/kg).

To note about this clone: Its antigen is unidentified.

Baseline was the first blood sampling point, followed by cycle 4 day 1 and cycle 7 day 1. The CDR3 consists of 14 residues. Germline V gene data show CDR1 as MDHEN and CDR2 as SYDVKM. J was trimmed by 4 bases and V by 4 bases; bases with no gene match: 5. Assay: immunoSEQ multiplex PCR; the TCRdb copy retains only in-frame clones and omits some. The sample contains 50,000 to 65,000 clones, roughly nine tenths of which appear only once. The rearrangement joins TRBV28 to TRBJ2-3, with 7 nucleotides matching TRBD1. The material sequenced was CD4+ or CD8+ T cells sorted from blood, taken in a trial of the OX40 agonist ivuxolimab. This TCR was recovered from an adult with an advanced solid tumor such as melanoma, head and neck, liver or kidney cancer. The CDR3: CASSSIGTADTQYF. CDR3 bases: TGTGCCAGCAGTTCAATTGGGACAGCAGATACGCAGTATTTT.